The clone carrying this TCR beta chain was recorded many times. Antigen specificity is unknown. This entry comes from a study of CD8 T cells in ankylosing spondylitis. Points from the study as a whole: In the blood and synovial fluid of reactive arthritis, some motif variants had been previously reported. There was reportedly significant enrichment of clones that were disease-linked in matched ankylosing spondylitis synovial fluid. Blood of patients with ankylosing spondylitis appeared to be characterized by a TCR beta motif of roughly eight highly homologous variants.

From germline, CDR1 is MGHDK and CDR2 SYGVNS. The CDR3 length is 16 residues. The V gene end was trimmed by 8 bases and the J gene end by 8 bases; junction bases not matched to a gene: 12. Using its own MiXCR run on the 5' RACE reads, TCRdb lists one record per CDR3 protein. Of about 340,000 distinct CDR3 sequences listed, under 8.5% were seen once; the top ten hold more than 12%. This clonotype was sampled from a male donor with ankylosing spondylitis. Sequencing was performed on blood, either unsorted or a sorted T cell fraction (not recorded which). The chain employs TRBV25-1 and TRBJ2-1; 13 nucleotides line up with TRBD2. The CDR3 reads CASGGDGTSGIDEQFF. The CDR3, as DNA: TGTGCCAGCGGGGGAGATGGGACTAGCGGGATAGATGAGCAGTTCTTC.